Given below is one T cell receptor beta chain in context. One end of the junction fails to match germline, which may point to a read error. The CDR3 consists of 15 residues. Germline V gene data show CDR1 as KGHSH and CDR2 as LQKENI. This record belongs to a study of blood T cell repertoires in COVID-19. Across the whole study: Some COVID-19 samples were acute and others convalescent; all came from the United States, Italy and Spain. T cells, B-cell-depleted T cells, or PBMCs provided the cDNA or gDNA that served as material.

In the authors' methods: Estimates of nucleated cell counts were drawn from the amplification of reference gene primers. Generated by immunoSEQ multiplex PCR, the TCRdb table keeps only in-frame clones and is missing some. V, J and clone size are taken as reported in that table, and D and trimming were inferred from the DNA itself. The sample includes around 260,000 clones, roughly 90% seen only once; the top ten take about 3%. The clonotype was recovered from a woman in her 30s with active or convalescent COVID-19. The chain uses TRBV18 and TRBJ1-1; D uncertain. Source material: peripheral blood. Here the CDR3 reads CASSPLSGSDTEAFF. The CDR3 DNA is TGTGCCAGCTCCCCACTGAGCGGGAGCGACACTGAAGCTTTCTTT.